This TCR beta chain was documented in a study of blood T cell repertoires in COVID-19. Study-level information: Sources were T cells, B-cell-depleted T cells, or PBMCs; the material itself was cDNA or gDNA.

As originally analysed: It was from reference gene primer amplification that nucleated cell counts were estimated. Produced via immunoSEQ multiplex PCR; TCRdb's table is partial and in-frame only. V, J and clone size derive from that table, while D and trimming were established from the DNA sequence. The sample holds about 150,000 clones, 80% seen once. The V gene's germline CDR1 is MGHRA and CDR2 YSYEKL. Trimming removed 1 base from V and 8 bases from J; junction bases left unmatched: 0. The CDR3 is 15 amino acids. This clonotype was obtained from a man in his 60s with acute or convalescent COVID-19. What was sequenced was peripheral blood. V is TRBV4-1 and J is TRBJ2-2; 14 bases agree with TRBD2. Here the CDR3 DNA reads TGCGCCAGCAGCCAAGGGACTAGCGGGAGGGGGGAGCTGTTTTTT. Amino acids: CASSQGTSGRGELFF.